This note documents a single T cell receptor (beta chain) sequence. The sample is drawn from a study of Ad26.COV2.S vaccination and SARS-CoV-2 variants. This table comes from immunoSEQ multiplex PCR, and its TCRdb copy is limited to in-frame clones, with some not included. The sample carries some 500,000 clones, approximately 89% recorded once. Indicated treatment: over 15 received Ad26.COV2.S at low or high dose, single or two shots; about 5 received placebo; per-sample allocation not given. The samples date from day 63 after the first vaccine or placebo injection. V shed 5 bases, J shed 3 bases, and the junction held 7 bases outside the gene matches. Germline-derived CDR1 and CDR2 are MNHEY and SVGEGT. This CDR3 comprises 15 residues.

The sample was peripheral blood, taken in a trial of Ad26.COV2.S vaccine versus placebo. The gene calls are TRBV6-2 or TRBV6-3 and TRBJ1-2; 9 nucleotides agree with TRBD1. This TCR derives from a person aged 18-65 years who received the Ad26.COV2.S COVID-19 vaccine or a placebo. The chain's CDR3 is CASSQGQGLHYGYTF. The CDR3 DNA is TGTGCCAGCAGTCAAGGACAGGGGCTTCACTATGGCTACACCTTC.